This T cell receptor beta chain was identified in a study of human T cells and chemical hapten exposure. In the study overall: There were per-sample TCR yield variations, arising mainly from small pooled library volume differences. Study-wide findings and caveats: Alopecia affected the donors, so their immune response may differ from healthy people's.

As for time point: pre-sensitization, week 0. Specified treatment: therapeutic diphenylcyclopropenone sensitization with weekly scalp DPC. Patients had alopecia, were aged 18 to 70, and were not pregnant. TCRdb re-called the RACE reads with MiXCR, one entry per CDR3 protein. The sample holds about 380,000 distinct CDR3 sequences; roughly 4.6% are singletons and the top ten take 2% to 3%. Remarks on this clonotype: Its cognate antigen is unknown.

The TCR originated in a woman aged 45-60 years with alopecia areata. Some clones in this sample may be carry-over from other donors' samples. Sequences were derived from whole blood, sampled in connection with sensitization to the hapten diphenylcyclopropenone (DPC).

CDR3 region: CASSYPGGYNEKLFF. In DNA form, the CDR3 reads TGTGCCAGCAGTTACCCAGGGGGGTATAATGAAAAACTGTTTTTT. The chain combines TRBV6-5 with TRBJ1-4, with 7 bases fitting TRBD1. V shed 2 bases, J shed 4 bases, and the junction held 4 bases outside the gene matches. Germline-derived CDR1 and CDR2 are MNHEY and SVGAGI. This CDR3 has 15 residues.